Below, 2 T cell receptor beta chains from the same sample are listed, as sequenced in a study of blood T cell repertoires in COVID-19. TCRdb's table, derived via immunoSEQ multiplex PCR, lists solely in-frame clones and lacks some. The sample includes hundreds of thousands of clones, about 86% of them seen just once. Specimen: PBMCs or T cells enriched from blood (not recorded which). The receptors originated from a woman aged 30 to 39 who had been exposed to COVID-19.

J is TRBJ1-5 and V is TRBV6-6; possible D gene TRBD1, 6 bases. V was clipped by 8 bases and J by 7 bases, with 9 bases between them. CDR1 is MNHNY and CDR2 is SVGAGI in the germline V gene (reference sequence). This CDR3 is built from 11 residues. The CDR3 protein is CASGTHQPQHF. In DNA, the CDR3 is TGTGCCAGCGGGACACACCAGCCCCAGCATTTT.

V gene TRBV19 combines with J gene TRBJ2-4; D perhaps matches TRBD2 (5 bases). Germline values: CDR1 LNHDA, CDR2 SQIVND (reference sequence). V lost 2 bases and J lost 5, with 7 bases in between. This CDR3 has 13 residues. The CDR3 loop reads CASSINSENIQYF. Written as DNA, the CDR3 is TGTGCCAGTAGTATAAATAGCGAAAACATTCAGTACTTC. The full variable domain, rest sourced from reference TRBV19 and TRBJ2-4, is DGGITQSPKYLFRKEGQNVTLSCEQNLNHDAMYWYRQDPGQGLRLIYYSQIVNDFQKGDIAEGYSVSREKKESFPLTVTSAQKNPTAFYLCASSINSENIQYFGAGTRLSVL.